The 2 T cell receptor beta chains listed next were all sequenced from one sample in a study of blood T cell repertoires in COVID-19. Produced via immunoSEQ multiplex PCR; TCRdb's table is partial and in-frame only. The sample includes roughly 120,000 clones, around 90% of them seen just once. Sequencing used peripheral blood. These receptor sequences come from a human donor in a cohort sampled during active COVID-19.

The chain couples TRBV6-5 to TRBJ1-1; TRBD1 agrees at 9 bases. V lost 2 bases and J lost 8; bases outside the gene matches: 6. The germline gives CDR1 MNHEY, CDR2 SVGAGI. This CDR3 is 14 amino acids long. As DNA, the CDR3 is TGTGCCAGCAGTTACCTACAGGGGGCCTACGAAGCTTTCTTT. Translating gives CASSYLQGAYEAFF.

This chain uses TRBV3-1 (or the pseudogene TRBV3-2) with TRBJ1-6; 8 bases match TRBD1. The V and J ends lost 4 bases and 6 bases, in that order; junction bases with no gene match: 11. The CDR3 is made up of 17 amino acids. CDR1 and CDR2 (germline): LGHDT, YNNKEL (reference sequence). CDR3 bases: TGTGCCAGCAGCCCCAGGGGGCCTTGGGATTTTAATTCACCCCTCCACTTT. Translating gives CASSPRGPWDFNSPLHF.